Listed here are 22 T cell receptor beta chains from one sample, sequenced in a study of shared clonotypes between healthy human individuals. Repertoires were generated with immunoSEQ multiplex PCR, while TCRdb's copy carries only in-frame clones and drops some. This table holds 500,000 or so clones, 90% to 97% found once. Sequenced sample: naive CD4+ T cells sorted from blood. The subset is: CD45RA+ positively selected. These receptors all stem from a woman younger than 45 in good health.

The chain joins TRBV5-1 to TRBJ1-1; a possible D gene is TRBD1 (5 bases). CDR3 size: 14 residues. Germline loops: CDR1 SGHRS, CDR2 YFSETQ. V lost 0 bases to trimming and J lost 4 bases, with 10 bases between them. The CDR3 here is CASSLGREGTEAFF. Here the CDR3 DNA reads TGCGCCAGCAGCTTGGGCAGGGAGGGCACTGAAGCTTTCTTT.

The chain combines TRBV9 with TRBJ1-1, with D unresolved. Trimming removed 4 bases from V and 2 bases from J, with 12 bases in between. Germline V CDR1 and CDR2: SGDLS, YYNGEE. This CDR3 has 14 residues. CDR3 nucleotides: TGTGCCAGCAGCCCCATGACGGAAAACACTGAAGCTTTCTTT. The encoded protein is CASSPMTENTEAFF.

The CDR3 loop is CAWRGVNTEAFF. CDR3 DNA sequence: TGTGCCTGGAGAGGGGTAAACACTGAAGCTTTCTTT. This sequence joins TRBV30 and TRBJ1-1; tentatively, D is TRBD1 (5 bases). This CDR3 spans 12 amino acids. Germline-derived CDR1 and CDR2 are GTSNPN and SVGIG (reference sequence). V was cut by 3 bases and J by 2 bases, with 7 bases left in between.

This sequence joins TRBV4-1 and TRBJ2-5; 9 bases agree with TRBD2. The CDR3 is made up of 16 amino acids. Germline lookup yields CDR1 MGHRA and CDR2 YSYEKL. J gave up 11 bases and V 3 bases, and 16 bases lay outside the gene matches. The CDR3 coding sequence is TGCGCCAGCAGCCATGCCCAGCGGGAGGCTCAGCGGGAGCAGTACTTC. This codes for CASSHAQREAQREQYF.

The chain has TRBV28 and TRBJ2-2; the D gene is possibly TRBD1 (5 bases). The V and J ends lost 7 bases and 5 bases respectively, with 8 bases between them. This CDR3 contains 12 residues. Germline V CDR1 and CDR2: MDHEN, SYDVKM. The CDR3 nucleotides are TGTGCCAGCATGACAGTGACCGGGGAGCTGTTTTTT. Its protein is CASMTVTGELFF.

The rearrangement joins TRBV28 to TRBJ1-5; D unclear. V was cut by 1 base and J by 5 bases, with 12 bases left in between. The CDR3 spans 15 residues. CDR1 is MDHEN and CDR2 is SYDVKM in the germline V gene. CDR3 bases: TGTGCCAGCAGTTTATCTCTTGCAATCTATCAGCCCCAGCATTTT. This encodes CASSLSLAIYQPQHF.

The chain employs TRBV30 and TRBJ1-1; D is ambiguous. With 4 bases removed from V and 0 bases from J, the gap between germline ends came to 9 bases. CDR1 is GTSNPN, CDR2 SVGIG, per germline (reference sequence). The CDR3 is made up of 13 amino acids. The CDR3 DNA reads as TGTGCCTGGAAGCGATCCATGAACACTGAAGCTTTCTTT. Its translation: CAWKRSMNTEAFF.

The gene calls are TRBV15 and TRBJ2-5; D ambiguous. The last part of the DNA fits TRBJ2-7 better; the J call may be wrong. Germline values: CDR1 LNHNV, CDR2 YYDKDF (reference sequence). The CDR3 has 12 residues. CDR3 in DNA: TGTGCCACCAGCAGCTCTAGGGCCGAGCAGTACTTC. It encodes CATSSSRAEQYF.

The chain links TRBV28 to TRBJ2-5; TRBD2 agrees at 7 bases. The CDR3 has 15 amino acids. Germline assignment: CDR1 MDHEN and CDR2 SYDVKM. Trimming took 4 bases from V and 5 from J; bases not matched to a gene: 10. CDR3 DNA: TGTGCCAGCAGTTGGCCCAAAGGGCGGGGGGAGACCCAGTACTTC. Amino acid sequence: CASSWPKGRGETQYF.

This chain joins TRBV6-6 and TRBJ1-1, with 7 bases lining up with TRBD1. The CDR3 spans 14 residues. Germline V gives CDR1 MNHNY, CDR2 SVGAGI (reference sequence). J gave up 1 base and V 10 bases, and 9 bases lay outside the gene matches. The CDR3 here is CATGDSPENTEAFF. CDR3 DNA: TGTGCCACAGGGGACAGCCCGGAGAACACTGAAGCTTTCTTT.

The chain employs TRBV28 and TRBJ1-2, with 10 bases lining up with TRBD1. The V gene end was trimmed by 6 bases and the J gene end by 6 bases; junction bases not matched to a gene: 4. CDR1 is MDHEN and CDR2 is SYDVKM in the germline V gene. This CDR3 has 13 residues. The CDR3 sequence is CASSRQGADGYTF. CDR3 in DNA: TGTGCCAGCAGCCGACAGGGGGCCGATGGCTACACCTTC.

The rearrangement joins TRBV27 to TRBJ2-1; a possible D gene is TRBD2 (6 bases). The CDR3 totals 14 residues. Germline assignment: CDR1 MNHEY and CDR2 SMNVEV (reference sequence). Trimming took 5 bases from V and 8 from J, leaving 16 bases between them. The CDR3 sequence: CASSRLGAWDEQFF. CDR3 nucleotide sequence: TGTGCCAGCAGTCGACTAGGTGCCTGGGATGAGCAGTTCTTC.

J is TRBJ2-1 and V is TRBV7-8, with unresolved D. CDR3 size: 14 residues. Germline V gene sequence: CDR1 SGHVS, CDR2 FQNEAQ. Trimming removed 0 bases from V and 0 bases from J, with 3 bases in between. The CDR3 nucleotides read TGTGCCAGCAGCTTAGCTAGCTCCTACAATGAGCAGTTCTTC. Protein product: CASSLASSYNEQFF. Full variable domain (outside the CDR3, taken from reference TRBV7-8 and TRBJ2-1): GAGVSQSPRYKVAKRGQDVALRCDPISGHVSLFWYQQALGQGPEFLTYFQNEAQLDKSGLPSDRFFAERPEGSVSTLKIQRTQQEDSAVYLCASSLASSYNEQFFGPGTRLTVL.

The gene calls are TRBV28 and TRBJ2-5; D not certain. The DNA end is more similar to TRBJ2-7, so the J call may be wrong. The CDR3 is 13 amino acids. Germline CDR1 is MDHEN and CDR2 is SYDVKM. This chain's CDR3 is CASSSRGAYEQYF. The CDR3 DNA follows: TGTGCCAGCAGTTCTCGCGGAGCCTACGAGCAGTACTTC.

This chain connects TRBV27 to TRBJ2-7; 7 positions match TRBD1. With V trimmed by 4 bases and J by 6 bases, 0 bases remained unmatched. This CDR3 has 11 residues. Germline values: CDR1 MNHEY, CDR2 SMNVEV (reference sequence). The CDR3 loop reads CASSSGGEQYF. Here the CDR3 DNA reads TGTGCCAGCAGTTCAGGGGGCGAGCAGTACTTC.

CDR3 DNA: TGTGCCAGCAGCACGACTAGCGGGAGCTACGAGCAGTACTTC. Translation gives CASSTTSGSYEQYF. The chain employs TRBV5-5 and TRBJ2-7; TRBD2 aligns across 12 bases. Germline CDR1 and CDR2: SGHKS and YYEKEE (reference sequence). With 4 bases clipped from V and 3 bases from J, the junction kept 2 bases outside the gene matches. The CDR3 has 14 residues. Complete variable domain (other parts from reference TRBV5-5 and TRBJ2-7): DAGVTQSPTHLIKTRGQQVTLRCSPISGHKSVSWYQQVLGQGPQFIFQYYEKEERGRGNFPDRFSARQFPNYSSELNVNALLLGDSALYLCASSTTSGSYEQYFGPGTRLTVT.

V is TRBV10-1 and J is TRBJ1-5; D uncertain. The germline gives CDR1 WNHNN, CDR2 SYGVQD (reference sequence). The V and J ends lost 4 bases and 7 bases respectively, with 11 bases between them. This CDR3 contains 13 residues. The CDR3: CASSGGFGQPQHF. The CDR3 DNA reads TGCGCCAGCAGTGGGGGTTTTGGACAGCCCCAGCATTTT.

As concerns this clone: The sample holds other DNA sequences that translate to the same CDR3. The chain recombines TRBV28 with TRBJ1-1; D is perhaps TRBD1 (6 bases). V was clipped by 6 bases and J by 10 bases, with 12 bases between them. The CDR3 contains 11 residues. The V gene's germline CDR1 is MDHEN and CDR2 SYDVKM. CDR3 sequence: CASSLNRVAFF. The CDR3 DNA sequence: TGTGCCAGCAGCCTAAACAGGGTAGCTTTCTTT. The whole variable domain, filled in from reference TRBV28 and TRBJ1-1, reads DVKVTQSSRYLVKRTGEKVFLECVQDMDHENMFWYRQDPGLGLRLIYFSYDVKMKEKGDIPEGYSVSREKKERFSLILESASTNQTSMYLCASSLNRVAFFGQGTRLTVV.

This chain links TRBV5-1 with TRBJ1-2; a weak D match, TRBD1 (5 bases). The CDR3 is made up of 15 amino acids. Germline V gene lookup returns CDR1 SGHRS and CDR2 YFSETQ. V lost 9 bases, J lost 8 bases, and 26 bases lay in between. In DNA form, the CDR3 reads TGCGCCACCGGCTCGACTGGGGCCGCCCTTGAGGGCTACACCTTC. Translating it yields CATGSTGAALEGYTF.

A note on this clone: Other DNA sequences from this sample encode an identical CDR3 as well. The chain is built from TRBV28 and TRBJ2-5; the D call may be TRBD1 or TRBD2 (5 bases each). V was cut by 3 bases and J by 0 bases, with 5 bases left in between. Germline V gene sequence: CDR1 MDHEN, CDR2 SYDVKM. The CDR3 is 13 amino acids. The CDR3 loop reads CASSLGHQETQYF. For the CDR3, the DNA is TGTGCCAGCAGTTTGGGACACCAAGAGACCCAGTACTTC.

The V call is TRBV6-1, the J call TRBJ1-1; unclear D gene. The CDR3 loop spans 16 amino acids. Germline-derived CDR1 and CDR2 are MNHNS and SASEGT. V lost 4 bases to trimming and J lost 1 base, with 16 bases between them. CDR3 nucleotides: TGTGCCAGCAGTGCCATCGGTCTTGGGCGGAACACTGAAGCTTTCTTT. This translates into CASSAIGLGRNTEAFF.

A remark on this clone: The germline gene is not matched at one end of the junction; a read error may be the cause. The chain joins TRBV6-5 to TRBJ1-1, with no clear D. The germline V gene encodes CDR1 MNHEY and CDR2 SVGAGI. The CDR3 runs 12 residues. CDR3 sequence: CASSNSNTEAFF. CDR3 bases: TGTGCCAGCAGTAACTCGAACACTGAAGCTTTCTTT.